This T cell receptor (beta chain) emerged from a study of shared clonotypes between healthy human individuals (TCRdb year 2020). Regarding the study in general: A couple of women and a few men aged 18 to 49 years were included in the cohort. Different laboratories and diverse techniques were used to prepare libraries and sequence TCR repertoires, to increase sequencing depth and limit assay-specific biases. Leukapheresis yielded between about 0.94 and 9 billion PBMCs per donor. For each donor, three plates each were used for CD4 naive and CD4 memory, two plates were used for CD8 naive, and one plate was used for CD8 memory. Blood TCR repertoires of about five healthy adults were deeply sequenced to estimate repertoire size and the extent of clonotype sharing between individuals.

The study at large found these results: Pairwise subsampling led to the expectation that sequencing depth would affect the degree of clonotype sharing among donors. Higher generation probabilities were observed for clonotypes shared by all four sorted-subset donors than for non-shared clonotypes. The small number of donors limited the genetic and exposure-history diversity represented. Naive subsets generally had larger estimated clonotype richness than memory subsets. When a handful of donors were compared, the shared fraction of clonotypes was around 5.1% for naive CD4, approximately 3.5% for naive CD8, 2.3% for memory CD4, and 0.35% to 0.4% for memory CD8. Incomplete sequencing was indicated by rarefaction of sorted-subset datasets, despite the large sequencing depth. Sampling was restricted to blood, and TCR repertoires in tissue are likely to differ from TCR repertoires in blood.

Via the germline V gene (reference sequence), CDR1 is LNHDA and CDR2 SQIVND. From the cysteine through the phenylalanine, the CDR3 covers 14 amino acids. Kept here is only the CDR3 DNA, which spans 42 bases and is read in frame from base 1. Germline trimming: 6 bases from V, 2 bases from J; junction bases outside gene matches: 6. TCR CDR3 regions were amplified from genomic DNA by multiplex PCR using the deep immunoSEQ assay. For each cell subset, the extracted genomic DNA was distributed evenly across all wells of several immunoSEQ 96-well plates, and each plate served as one replicate. Each replicate PCR for sorted subsets received about 220 ng genomic DNA, equal to about 29,000 T cell genomes. Purified libraries were measured with a Qubit 3.0 fluorometer, size-checked on a Bioanalyzer 2100, and measured again with the KAPA Library Quantification kit. A separate single-read 150-cycle Illumina NextSeq 550 flow cell was used to sequence each immunoSEQ 96-well plate. The study's processing was this. The immunoSEQ output contained only junctional sequences without quality scores, so filtering could not match that applied to full-length reads. To assign V/J genes and CDR3, sequences were annotated using PyIR, a Python wrapper for IgBLAST v1.9, with IMGT germline references. Reads with weak V/J assignments (E-value above 1e-6), missing CDR3, stop codons, out-of-frame junctions, or ambiguous translated residues were removed. V3J clonotypes were defined by identical inferred V gene, J gene, and CDR3 amino acid sequence. Percentage overlap between repertoires was calculated by dividing the number of shared unique clonotypes by the size of the smaller repertoire. Three approaches were used to assess repertoire richness: RTK rarefaction, the Chao1 estimator, and Recon v2.1 estimates of unobserved clonotypes. Generation probabilities were computed with OLGA for all TCRbeta clonotypes obtained by the gDNA method from four donors. TCRdb holds this immuneACCESS table with in-frame rearrangements only. Some clones are missing; in checked studies, unresolved V genes explain under half, and the rest has no known cause. The V and J calls and clone size are taken from that table; D and trimming were inferred from the DNA. In all, the sample holds roughly 1,100,000 clones, and around 76% of those were seen once. Roughly 1.4% of the sample is in the top ten clones.

The donors were healthy, HIV-negative adults with no recently reported acute infections or vaccinations. Every donor was a Caucasian adult residing in Nashville, Tennessee, USA. CD4+ T cells were enriched by magnetic negative selection; naive cells were then positively selected on CD45RA, and the negative fraction formed the memory subset. Blood was collected by leukapheresis, and PBMCs were isolated by Ficoll-Histopaque density gradient centrifugation and then cryopreserved in liquid nitrogen vapor phase. Analytical flow cytometry was used to check the purity and quantity of every magnetically sorted T cell population. Genomic DNA was isolated from every sorted fraction and measured by UV absorbance on a Nanodrop 2000c. To note about this clone: Its antigen is still unknown. Within one base of it there is no much larger clone, and no base qualities were kept.

The sequence links TRBV19 to TRBJ2-7; 8 nucleotides in the junction match TRBD1. This clonotype was sampled from a man between 18 and 35 years old in good health. Sequenced sample: memory CD4+ T cells sorted from blood. The cell subset or site label of this sample denotes: CD45RA-negative fraction. At the DNA level, the sequence is TGTGCCAGTAGCACTAGGGACAGGACCTACGAGCAGTACTTC. Its translation is CASSTRDRTYEQYF.